Shown below are 15 T cell receptor beta chains from a single sample sequenced in a study of OX40 agonist ivuxolimab in advanced cancers. Repertoires were generated with immunoSEQ multiplex PCR, while TCRdb's copy carries only in-frame clones and drops some. The sample shows about 74,000 clones, about 84% of them seen only once. The sample consisted of CD4+ or CD8+ T cells sorted from blood, taken in a trial of the OX40 agonist ivuxolimab. All receptors derive from an adult with an advanced solid tumor such as melanoma, head and neck, liver or kidney cancer.

The sample holds a few counts of this clone. The rearrangement uses TRBV9 and TRBJ2-1; TRBD2 matches 11 bases. This CDR3 has 15 residues. In germline, CDR1 is SGDLS, CDR2 YYNGEE. V lost 5 bases and J lost 7; bases outside the gene matches: 8. The DNA of the CDR3 is TGTGCCAGCAGTCTAGGCAGACTAGCGGGAAATGAGCAGTTCTTC. Translation gives CASSLGRLAGNEQFF.

CDR3 amino acids: CASSSSLRGSTEAFF. CDR3 in DNA: TGTGCCAGCAGCTCGAGTCTTCGGGGTAGCACTGAAGCTTTCTTT. The J gene is TRBJ1-1, the V gene TRBV5-4; D not resolved. From germline, CDR1 is SGHNT and CDR2 YYREEE (reference sequence). Trimming pared 3 bases from V and 4 bases from J, leaving 16 bases between. This CDR3 has 15 residues.

This chain uses TRBV6-5 with TRBJ1-4; 7 nucleotides agree with TRBD1. CDR1 and CDR2 (germline): MNHEY, SVGAGI. Unmatched junction bases numbered 3, after V lost 0 bases and J lost 5 bases. The length of the CDR3 is 15 residues. The CDR3 DNA is TGTGCCAGCAGTTACTCACCAGGGGGAAATGAAAAACTGTTTTTT. It is translated as CASSYSPGGNEKLFF.

This clone was observed a few times. The chain uses TRBV6-6 and TRBJ1-5; TRBD1 aligns across 7 bases. V lost 6 bases to trimming and J lost 5 bases; unmatched junction nucleotides: 4. The germline gives CDR1 MNHNY, CDR2 SVGAGI (reference sequence). The CDR3 is 13 amino acids. In DNA form, the CDR3 reads TGTGCCAGCAGAGACAGGGAATATCAGCCCCAGCATTTT. It specifies CASRDREYQPQHF.

The chain is built from TRBV7-9 and TRBJ2-5; the D gene could be TRBD1 or TRBD2 (5 bases each). The germline V and J ends were trimmed by 1 base and 2 bases, with 14 bases remaining between them. The CDR3 sequence is 16 residues long. Germline V gene data show CDR1 as SEHNR and CDR2 as FQNEAQ (reference sequence). The CDR3 loop is CASSLVGTWGQETQYF. The DNA for the CDR3 is TGTGCCAGCAGCTTAGTAGGGACCTGGGGGCAAGAGACCCAGTACTTC.

The chain couples TRBV10-3 to TRBJ2-7; 10 nucleotides match TRBD1. The CDR3 totals 12 residues. V shed 10 bases and J 6 bases; nucleotides not matched to a gene: 6. Looked up from germline, CDR1 is ENHRY and CDR2 is SYGVKD. CDR3: CATGQGIGEQYF. The DNA for the CDR3 is TGTGCCACGGGACAGGGGATCGGCGAGCAGTACTTC.

The chain carries TRBV4-2 and TRBJ2-3, with TRBD2 matching over 12 bases. The CDR3 loop spans 20 amino acids. The germline V gene encodes CDR1 LGHNA and CDR2 YNFKEQ. The V gene end was trimmed by 0 bases and the J gene end by 0 bases; junction bases not matched to a gene: 10. Here the CDR3 reads CASSQDGRLAGDTSTDTQYF. Written as DNA, the CDR3 is TGTGCCAGCAGCCAAGATGGTAGACTAGCGGGGGACACTAGCACAGATACGCAGTATTTT.

The chain joins TRBV6-5 to TRBJ2-1, with D perhaps matching TRBD2 (5 bases). V was clipped by 4 bases and J by 10 bases, with 14 bases between them. Germline values: CDR1 MNHEY, CDR2 SVGAGI. This CDR3 is 13 amino acids long. The CDR3 spells CASSSRGALEQFF. The CDR3 DNA sequence: TGTGCCAGCAGTTCCCGGGGAGCCCTGGAGCAGTTCTTC.

The chain is built from TRBV5-4 and TRBJ1-2; possible D gene TRBD1, 5 bases. V lost 4 bases and J lost 3, with 28 bases in between. The germline gives CDR1 SGHNT, CDR2 YYREEE (reference sequence). The CDR3 runs to 19 residues. The CDR3 DNA reads as TGTGCCAGCAGCCCATCCGCCGGGACTCGCACTTTCCCCCACTATGGCTACACCTTC. Translated: CASSPSAGTRTFPHYGYTF.

This chain joins TRBV6-1 and TRBJ2-5; possible D gene TRBD1, 7 bases. Trimming pared 6 bases from V and 5 bases from J, leaving 16 bases between. The CDR3 runs to 14 residues. Germline V gene lookup returns CDR1 MNHNS and CDR2 SASEGT. The CDR3 sequence: CASRFGGGGETQYF. CDR3 coding DNA: TGTGCCAGCAGGTTTGGAGGGGGCGGGGAGACCCAGTACTTC.

V and J are TRBV27 and TRBJ2-1; 13 bases align to TRBD2. V gave up 2 bases and J gave up 0 bases; unmatched junction bases: 1. The germline gives CDR1 MNHEY, CDR2 SMNVEV (reference sequence). The CDR3 has 17 residues. Written as DNA, the CDR3 is TGTGCCAGCAGTTTAAGGACTAGCGGGAGCTCCTACAATGAGCAGTTCTTC. Encoded protein: CASSLRTSGSSYNEQFF.

The DNA of the CDR3 is TGTGCCAGCAGTTTTCGGGACTCTCCGTCCTACGAGCAGTACTTC. Amino acids: CASSFRDSPSYEQYF. The chain links TRBV6-1 to TRBJ2-7, with D perhaps TRBD2 (6 bases). V lost 5 bases and J 1 base, leaving 15 bases between the germline ends. The CDR3 length is 15 residues. Germline CDR1 is MNHNS and CDR2 is SASEGT.

This clone has just one count. The gene calls are TRBV4-1 and TRBJ1-1; D is perhaps TRBD1 (6 bases). The V and J ends lost 2 bases and 5 bases respectively, with 18 bases between them. CDR1 and CDR2 (germline): MGHRA, YSYEKL. The CDR3 is 16 amino acids. CDR3 bases: TGCGCCAGCAGCCAAAGCAGGGGACGGGGCGAGACTGAAGCTTTCTTT. It specifies CASSQSRGRGETEAFF.

The rearrangement joins TRBV19 to TRBJ2-3; D tentatively fits TRBD1 or TRBD2 (5 bases each). The CDR3 length is 13 residues. The germline V gene encodes CDR1 LNHDA and CDR2 SQIVND (reference sequence). V was cut by 4 bases and J by 6 bases, with 11 bases left in between. The DNA for the CDR3 is TGTGCCAGTAGTAATAATTGGGGGGATACGCAGTATTTT. It is translated as CASSNNWGDTQYF.

J is TRBJ1-5 and V is TRBV30; D is unclear. The CDR3 contains 15 residues. CDR1 is GTSNPN, CDR2 SVGIG, per germline (reference sequence). Trimming took 3 bases from V and 0 from J, leaving 12 bases between them. For the CDR3, the DNA is TGTGCCTGGAGCCGACGTAGCTTTAGCAATCAGCCCCAGCATTTT. This sequence encodes CAWSRRSFSNQPQHF.